Here is one T cell receptor (beta chain) with its context. This specimen comes from a study of cytomegalovirus exposure and HLA in healthy donors. Amplification used 60 Vbeta primers and 13 Jbeta primers. Assay: immunoSEQ multiplex PCR; the TCRdb copy retains only in-frame clones and omits some. The repertoire holds over 100,000 clones, with 10% as singletons. The CDR3 contains 16 residues. V was shortened by 3 bases and J by 7 bases, with 18 bases between the two germline ends. The germline V gene encodes CDR1 MNHNY and CDR2 SVGAGI (reference sequence). Sequenced: PBMCs. The chain links TRBV6-6 to TRBJ1-4; no definite D call. The clonotype originates from a man in his forties in good health and CMV-seropositive. CDR3: CASSYNRESPSEKLFF. As DNA, the CDR3 is TGTGCCAGCAGTTATAATCGGGAGTCTCCGAGTGAAAAACTGTTTTTT.